This is a list of T cell receptor beta chains from one sample in a study of T cells in tumors after PD-1 blockade. TCRdb's table, derived via immunoSEQ multiplex PCR, lists solely in-frame clones and lacks some. The sample gives 15,000 to 20,000 clones, over 70% of which show up once; about a quarter is in the top ten. The sequencing here drew on PBMCs, taken after anti-PD-1 therapy. The receptors stem from a human donor with advanced basal cell or squamous cell carcinoma (not recorded which). Each CDR3 is given with its conserved first and last residue. Fields, in order: D gene, clone size, J gene, V gene, CDR3 protein, CDR3 DNA. D genes are given only for firm matches. Clone size is not always given. Where it is, it says once, few, many or a class for expanded clones.

d_gene: .
abundance: .
j_gene: TRBJ1-5
v_gene: TRBV10-2
CDR3aa: CASSPPGNQPQHF
CDR3nt: TGCGCCAGCAGCCCCCCCGGCAATCAGCCCCAGCATTTT

d_gene: .
abundance: .
j_gene: TRBJ2-7
v_gene: TRBV5-1
CDR3aa: CASAPGGSYEQYF
CDR3nt: TGCGCCAGTGCCCCTGGGGGGTCCTACGAGCAGTACTTC

d_gene: .
abundance: .
j_gene: TRBJ1-1
v_gene: TRBV3-1/TRBV3-2
CDR3aa: CASSQETRVSMNTEAFF
CDR3nt: TGTGCCAGCAGCCAAGAAACGAGAGTCAGTATGAACACTGAAGCTTTCTTT

d_gene: .
abundance: .
j_gene: TRBJ1-6
v_gene: TRBV5-1
CDR3aa: CASSLTGQGNSPLHF
CDR3nt: TGCGCCAGCAGCTTGACCGGGCAGGGTAATTCACCCCTCCACTTT

d_gene: TRBD2
abundance: .
j_gene: TRBJ2-7
v_gene: TRBV11-3
CDR3aa: CASSSLTSGAPYEQYF
CDR3nt: TGTGCCAGCAGCTCCCTGACTAGCGGGGCCCCCTACGAGCAGTACTTC

d_gene: .
abundance: .
j_gene: TRBJ2-3
v_gene: TRBV19
CDR3aa: CASNRGGWTDTQYF
CDR3nt: TGTGCCAGTAACAGGGGGGGGTGGACAGATACGCAGTATTTT

d_gene: .
abundance: .
j_gene: TRBJ2-3
v_gene: TRBV18
CDR3aa: CASSPQRPDTQYF
CDR3nt: TGTGCCAGCTCACCACAGAGGCCAGATACGCAGTATTTT

d_gene: TRBD1
abundance: .
j_gene: TRBJ1-4
v_gene: TRBV7-9
CDR3aa: CASSSGQPNEKLFF
CDR3nt: TGTGCCAGCAGCTCGGGACAGCCCAATGAAAAACTGTTTTTT

d_gene: TRBD2
abundance: .
j_gene: TRBJ2-1
v_gene: TRBV5-4
CDR3aa: CASSRAGSGNNNEQFF
CDR3nt: TGTGCCAGCAGCCGGGCGGGTAGCGGGAACAACAATGAGCAGTTCTTC

d_gene: .
abundance: .
j_gene: TRBJ2-5
v_gene: TRBV24-1
CDR3aa: CATSDPREFGETQYF
CDR3nt: TGTGCCACCAGTGATCCACGGGAGTTCGGTGAGACCCAGTACTTC

d_gene: .
abundance: .
j_gene: TRBJ2-2
v_gene: TRBV27
CDR3aa: CATLRTANTGELFF
CDR3nt: TGTGCCACCCTTAGGACGGCGAACACCGGGGAGCTGTTTTTT

d_gene: .
abundance: .
j_gene: TRBJ2-1
v_gene: TRBV2
CDR3aa: CASSEVPYNEQFF
CDR3nt: TGTGCCAGCAGTGAAGTCCCTTACAATGAGCAGTTCTTC

d_gene: .
abundance: few
j_gene: TRBJ2-3
v_gene: TRBV13
CDR3aa: CASSAPDTQYF
CDR3nt: TGTGCCAGCAGCGCCCCAGATACGCAGTATTTT

d_gene: .
abundance: .
j_gene: TRBJ1-4
v_gene: TRBV4-1
CDR3aa: CASSQAGKRANEKLFF
CDR3nt: TGCGCCAGCAGCCAGGCAGGGAAACGGGCTAATGAAAAACTGTTTTTT

d_gene: TRBD1
abundance: .
j_gene: TRBJ2-7
v_gene: TRBV28
CDR3aa: CASSPPLGQGAVYEQYF
CDR3nt: TGTGCCAGCAGTCCACCCCTGGGACAGGGGGCGGTCTACGAGCAGTACTTC

d_gene: .
abundance: .
j_gene: TRBJ1-1
v_gene: TRBV6-5
CDR3aa: CASSWSTSNTEAFF
CDR3nt: TGTGCCAGCAGTTGGTCCACAAGTAACACTGAAGCTTTCTTT

d_gene: .
abundance: .
j_gene: TRBJ1-2
v_gene: TRBV13
CDR3aa: CASSLSGRSGGYTF
CDR3nt: TGTGCCAGCAGCTTAAGTGGGAGGTCTGGGGGCTACACCTTC

d_gene: .
abundance: .
j_gene: TRBJ2-7
v_gene: TRBV4-1
CDR3aa: CASSQKDGAAYEQYF
CDR3nt: TGCGCCAGCAGCCAGAAAGACGGGGCCGCCTACGAGCAGTACTTC

d_gene: TRBD2
abundance: .
j_gene: TRBJ2-1
v_gene: TRBV18
CDR3aa: CASSPLFSGRVNEQFF
CDR3nt: TGTGCCAGCTCACCACTATTTAGCGGGAGGGTCAATGAGCAGTTCTTC

d_gene: TRBD2
abundance: .
j_gene: TRBJ2-2
v_gene: TRBV28
CDR3aa: CASSWTSGRELFF
CDR3nt: TGTGCCAGCAGTTGGACTAGCGGGAGGGAGCTGTTTTTT

d_gene: .
abundance: medium-sized
j_gene: TRBJ1-1
v_gene: TRBV19
CDR3aa: CASSLTGGTEAFF
CDR3nt: TGTGCCAGTAGTTTGACAGGAGGGACTGAAGCTTTCTTT

d_gene: .
abundance: .
j_gene: TRBJ1-2
v_gene: TRBV28
CDR3aa: CASTSPPAGDYGYTF
CDR3nt: TGTGCCAGCACCTCCCCTCCGGCAGGGGACTATGGCTACACCTTC

d_gene: .
abundance: .
j_gene: TRBJ2-2
v_gene: TRBV28
CDR3aa: CASSFGRSTTGELFF
CDR3nt: TGTGCCAGCAGTTTCGGGCGGAGTACCACCGGGGAGCTGTTTTTT

d_gene: .
abundance: .
j_gene: TRBJ2-5
v_gene: TRBV5-1
CDR3aa: CASRLQGQETQYF
CDR3nt: TGCGCCAGCAGGCTTCAGGGACAAGAGACCCAGTACTTC

d_gene: TRBD2
abundance: .
j_gene: TRBJ2-1
v_gene: TRBV15
CDR3aa: CATTSLAGGYNEQFF
CDR3nt: TGTGCCACCACATCCTTAGCGGGGGGCTACAATGAGCAGTTCTTC

d_gene: TRBD2
abundance: .
j_gene: TRBJ2-4
v_gene: TRBV19
CDR3aa: CASRTSGRAQYIQYF
CDR3nt: TGTGCCAGTAGGACTAGCGGGAGGGCCCAGTACATTCAGTACTTC

d_gene: TRBD1
abundance: .
j_gene: TRBJ2-6
v_gene: TRBV5-1
CDR3aa: CASATGGVANVLTF
CDR3nt: TGCGCCAGCGCCACAGGGGGAGTAGCCAACGTCCTGACTTTC

d_gene: .
abundance: .
j_gene: TRBJ2-7
v_gene: TRBV4-2
CDR3aa: CASSPEWSYEQYF
CDR3nt: TGTGCCAGCAGCCCCGAGTGGTCCTACGAGCAGTACTTC

d_gene: .
abundance: .
j_gene: TRBJ2-7
v_gene: TRBV2
CDR3aa: CASSPSGQGSYEQYF
CDR3nt: TGTGCCAGCAGTCCTAGCGGACAGGGAAGCTACGAGCAGTACTTC

d_gene: .
abundance: few
j_gene: TRBJ2-5
v_gene: TRBV12-5
CDR3aa: CASGLVMGKQETQYF
CDR3nt: TGTGCTAGTGGTTTGGTAATGGGGAAGCAAGAGACCCAGTACTTC

d_gene: .
abundance: .
j_gene: TRBJ1-2
v_gene: TRBV2
CDR3aa: CASSRDSIFGGYTF
CDR3nt: TGTGCCAGCAGTCGGGATAGCATCTTTGGTGGCTACACCTTC

d_gene: .
abundance: .
j_gene: TRBJ2-7
v_gene: TRBV6-5
CDR3aa: CASFFQGSSYEQYF
CDR3nt: TGTGCCAGCTTTTTCCAGGGAAGCTCCTACGAGCAGTACTTC

d_gene: .
abundance: .
j_gene: TRBJ2-7
v_gene: TRBV7-2
CDR3aa: CASSLLAYEQYF
CDR3nt: TGTGCCAGCAGCCTCCTAGCTTACGAGCAGTACTTC

d_gene: .
abundance: .
j_gene: TRBJ2-6
v_gene: TRBV27
CDR3aa: CASSLSPPGANVLTF
CDR3nt: TGTGCCAGCAGTTTATCCCCCCCCGGGGCCAACGTCCTGACTTTC

d_gene: .
abundance: once
j_gene: TRBJ2-1
v_gene: TRBV11-1
CDR3aa: CASSLRGNHNEQFF
CDR3nt: TGTGCCAGCAGCTTGCGGGGCAACCACAATGAGCAGTTCTTC

d_gene: .
abundance: .
j_gene: TRBJ2-7
v_gene: TRBV29-1
CDR3aa: CSVEGEGYEQYF
CDR3nt: TGCAGCGTTGAAGGCGAAGGCTACGAGCAGTACTTC

d_gene: .
abundance: once
j_gene: TRBJ2-7
v_gene: TRBV12-3/TRBV12-4
CDR3aa: CASSLSAGYEQYF
CDR3nt: TGTGCCAGCAGTTTGAGTGCCGGCTACGAGCAGTACTTC

d_gene: TRBD2
abundance: once
j_gene: TRBJ2-1
v_gene: TRBV4-1
CDR3aa: CASSQGRGLAGDGEQFF
CDR3nt: TGCGCCAGCAGCCAAGGTAGGGGACTAGCGGGAGACGGTGAGCAGTTCTTC

d_gene: TRBD1
abundance: .
j_gene: TRBJ2-5
v_gene: TRBV27
CDR3aa: CASSPGTGNAETQYF
CDR3nt: TGTGCCAGCAGTCCAGGGACAGGGAATGCGGAGACCCAGTACTTC

d_gene: .
abundance: .
j_gene: TRBJ1-5
v_gene: TRBV24-1
CDR3aa: CATSGTPGNQPQHF
CDR3nt: TGTGCCACGTCCGGGACACCCGGCAATCAGCCCCAGCATTTT

d_gene: TRBD1
abundance: .
j_gene: TRBJ1-2
v_gene: TRBV6-5
CDR3aa: CASRRQGQGDGGYTF
CDR3nt: TGTGCCAGCAGACGCCAGGGACAGGGGGATGGTGGCTACACCTTC

d_gene: TRBD1
abundance: few
j_gene: TRBJ1-2
v_gene: TRBV7-9
CDR3aa: CASSLRGADRGNYGYTF
CDR3nt: TGTGCCAGCAGCTTAAGAGGTGCCGACAGGGGGAACTATGGCTACACCTTC

d_gene: TRBD2
abundance: once
j_gene: TRBJ2-7
v_gene: TRBV4-2
CDR3aa: CASSRTSGGEQYF
CDR3nt: TGTGCCAGCAGCCGGACTAGCGGGGGGGAGCAGTACTTC

d_gene: .
abundance: .
j_gene: TRBJ2-2
v_gene: TRBV7-8
CDR3aa: CASSLSELANTGELFF
CDR3nt: TGTGCCAGCAGCTTATCTGAACTTGCGAACACCGGGGAGCTGTTTTTT

d_gene: .
abundance: .
j_gene: TRBJ2-1
v_gene: TRBV7-9
CDR3aa: CASTHRWDREQFF
CDR3nt: TGTGCCAGCACGCACCGATGGGACCGTGAGCAGTTCTTC

d_gene: TRBD1
abundance: once
j_gene: TRBJ1-4
v_gene: TRBV5-1
CDR3aa: CASSLGGQGREKLFF
CDR3nt: TGCGCCAGCAGCTTGGGGGGACAGGGGAGAGAAAAACTGTTTTTT

d_gene: TRBD2
abundance: .
j_gene: TRBJ2-1
v_gene: TRBV6-6
CDR3aa: CASTSGGAGEQFF
CDR3nt: TGTGCCAGTACTAGCGGGGGGGCCGGTGAGCAGTTCTTC

d_gene: .
abundance: .
j_gene: TRBJ1-1
v_gene: TRBV14
CDR3aa: CASSWTLNTEAFF
CDR3nt: TGTGCCAGCAGCTGGACCTTGAACACTGAAGCTTTCTTT

d_gene: .
abundance: .
j_gene: TRBJ1-1
v_gene: TRBV19
CDR3aa: CASSSRTIIEAFF
CDR3nt: TGTGCCAGTAGTTCCAGGACTATTATTGAAGCTTTCTTT

d_gene: TRBD1
abundance: .
j_gene: TRBJ2-1
v_gene: TRBV5-5
CDR3aa: CASSLRGTGTYNEQFF
CDR3nt: TGTGCCAGCAGCTTACGAGGGACAGGCACCTACAATGAGCAGTTCTTC

d_gene: .
abundance: .
j_gene: TRBJ2-5
v_gene: TRBV3-1/TRBV3-2
CDR3aa: CASSQSRGLLTETQYF
CDR3nt: TGTGCCAGCAGCCAATCACGGGGACTCCTCACTGAGACCCAGTACTTC